The 28 T cell receptor beta chains given below trace back to one sample, sequenced in a study of identical twins. TCRdb ran MiXCR on the 5' RACE reads and lists one entry per CDR3 protein. Among approximately 230,000 distinct CDR3 sequences listed, around 6.5% were seen once. The same data also contributed to another study, on T cells expressing NK-cell markers.

The sample was CD8+ T cells sorted from blood. The source is a woman between 18 and 29 years old in good health.

The V gene is TRBV6-1, the J gene TRBJ2-3, with TRBD2 identical over 12 bases. The CDR3 has 16 amino acids. V shed 5 bases, J shed 5 bases, and the junction held 8 bases outside the gene matches. CDR1 and CDR2 (germline): MNHNS, SASEGT. The CDR3 here is CASSRSSGGALDTQYF. Here the CDR3 DNA reads TGTGCCAGCAGTCGTTCTAGCGGGGGGGCCCTAGATACGCAGTATTTT.

V usage is TRBV20-1 and J usage is TRBJ1-1; no definite D call. The ends were cut back, 1 base at V and 5 bases at J, with 8 bases in the middle. Germline CDR1 and CDR2: DFQATT and SNEGSKA (reference sequence). CDR3 length: 12 residues. This chain's CDR3 is CSARVTQTEAFF. CDR3 bases: TGCAGTGCTAGAGTAACTCAGACTGAAGCTTTCTTT.

This clonotype was seen ten or more times. The V call is TRBV30, the J call TRBJ2-5; possibly TRBD1 or TRBD2 for D (7 bases each). The V gene's germline CDR1 is GTSNPN and CDR2 SVGIG (reference sequence). The V end was cut by 2 bases, the J end by 13 bases, with 14 bases between. The CDR3 has 11 amino acids. CDR3 coding DNA: TGTGCCTGGAGTCCGGGGGAGGGGGCGTACTTC. Translating it yields CAWSPGEGAYF.

This clonotype was detected many times. The gene calls are TRBV11-1 and TRBJ2-2, with D tentatively TRBD2 (5 bases). Per germline, CDR1 SGHAT and CDR2 FQDESV (reference sequence). The CDR3 runs 18 residues. V was shortened by 5 bases and J by 4 bases, with 23 bases between the two germline ends. This CDR3 reads CASSGPETNYPSTGELFF. The CDR3 nucleotides read TGTGCCAGCAGCGGGCCCGAGACTAACTATCCGAGCACCGGGGAGCTGTTTTTT.

This sequence joins TRBV4-3 and TRBJ1-5; D not resolved. Germline-derived CDR1 and CDR2 are LGHNA and YSLEER. The V and J ends lost 1 base and 1 base respectively, with 8 bases between them. This CDR3 is built from 15 residues. The CDR3 nucleotides read TGCGCCAGCAGCCAAGCAAGGGCGAGCAATCAGCCCCAGCATTTT. Translation gives CASSQARASNQPQHF.

Worth noting for this clonotype: One junction end disagrees with the germline gene, perhaps due to a read error. This chain joins TRBV4-2 and TRBJ2-2; a weak D match, TRBD2 (6 bases). From germline, CDR1 is LGHNA and CDR2 YNFKEQ. The CDR3 sequence is 14 residues long. The CDR3 sequence: CAISPGLNTGALFF. CDR3 coding DNA: TGTGCCATCAGCCCGGGACTTAACACCGGGGCGCTGTTTTTT.

This rearrangement joins TRBV20-1 to TRBJ2-3; no clear D gene. The germline V gene encodes CDR1 DFQATT and CDR2 SNEGSKA (reference sequence). The V end was cut by 2 bases, the J end by 0 bases, with 9 bases between. CDR3 length equals 14 residues. CDR3 amino acids: CSARQEASTDTQYF. CDR3 DNA sequence: TGCAGTGCTAGACAGGAAGCTAGCACAGATACGCAGTATTTT.

This clonotype appeared many times. The V gene is TRBV6-2 or TRBV6-3, the J gene TRBJ2-3; D gene unclear. Trimming stripped 6 bases from V and 8 bases from J, with 9 bases between. The CDR3 runs 11 residues. Per germline, CDR1 MNHEY and CDR2 SVGEGT. The CDR3 coding sequence is TGTGCCAGCAGGTCCCTAGTTACGCAGTATTTT. This encodes CASRSLVTQYF.

The gene calls are TRBV5-6 and TRBJ2-7, with 10 bases lining up with TRBD2. Germline CDR1 and CDR2: SGHDT and YYEEEE. This CDR3 has 14 residues. V lost 4 bases to trimming and J lost 1 base; unmatched junction nucleotides: 2. CDR3 in DNA: TGTGCCAGCAGCCATAGCGGGAGGTCCTACGAGCAGTACTTC. Protein product: CASSHSGRSYEQYF.

This clonotype has at least ten counts. The V gene is TRBV12-3 or TRBV12-4, the J gene TRBJ2-2, with TRBD2 as a possible D gene (6 bases). The ends were cut back, 7 bases at V and 7 bases at J, with 16 bases in the middle. The CDR3 sequence is 14 residues long. Here the CDR3 reads CASILRPGVGELFF. CDR3 DNA: TGTGCCAGCATCCTCAGGCCGGGGGTCGGGGAGCTGTTTTTT.

This clonotype was seen many times. The chain is built from TRBV4-3 and TRBJ2-1; the D is unclear. This CDR3 comprises 15 residues. Germline values: CDR1 LGHNA, CDR2 YSLEER. V was cut by 3 bases and J by 8 bases, with 17 bases left in between. DNA of the CDR3: TGCGCCAGCAGCCAGGGCCAATTAATCTCTGATGAGCAGTTCTTC. This translates into CASSQGQLISDEQFF.

In this sample, this clonotype turned up many times. V is TRBV9 and J is TRBJ2-7, with D maybe TRBD2 (6 bases). V lost 7 bases, J lost 0 bases, and 11 bases lay in between. The CDR3 has 13 amino acids. Looked up from germline, CDR1 is SGDLS and CDR2 is YYNGEE. CDR3 DNA: TGTGCCAGCGGCGGGGCCTCCTCCTACGAGCAGTACTTC. This gives the protein CASGGASSYEQYF. The full variable domain, its missing parts supplied by reference TRBV9 and TRBJ2-7, is DSGVTQTPKHLITATGQRVTLRCSPRSGDLSVYWYQQSLDQGLQFLIQYYNGEERAKGNILERFSAQQFPDLHSELNLSSLELGDSALYFCASGGASSYEQYFGPGTRLTVT.

Only a few counts were recorded for this clonotype. The V and J genes are TRBV27 and TRBJ2-1; the D call may be TRBD1 or TRBD2 (5 bases each). Per germline, CDR1 MNHEY and CDR2 SMNVEV (reference sequence). Deletions cut 6 bases from V and 6 bases from J, with 12 bases between. The CDR3 loop spans 13 amino acids. CDR3 in amino acids: CASSPPGLNEQFF. CDR3 DNA: TGTGCCAGCAGCCCCCCGGGGCTCAATGAGCAGTTCTTC.

This clonotype was seen more than once but under ten times. The genes are TRBV13 and TRBJ2-1, with D possibly being TRBD2 (5 bases). The germline gives CDR1 PRHDT, CDR2 FYEKMQ (reference sequence). V lost 4 bases, J lost 7 bases, and 11 bases lay in between. The CDR3 totals 13 residues. CDR3 nucleotide sequence: TGTGCCAGCAGCTCAGGACTCTCGAATGAGCAGTTCTTC. It codes for CASSSGLSNEQFF.

This clonotype was detected ten times or more. This chain connects TRBV13 to TRBJ2-7; 7 bases align to TRBD2. The CDR3 contains 15 residues. Per the germline V gene, CDR1 is PRHDT and CDR2 is FYEKMQ (reference sequence). V trimming: 6 bases; J trimming: 7 bases; junction bases outside the gene matches: 15. CDR3 amino acids: CASRVRGGPNREQYF. DNA for the CDR3: TGTGCCAGCAGGGTTCGCGGGGGACCCAACAGGGAGCAGTACTTC.

The chain recombines TRBV6-5 with TRBJ1-4; weak D call: TRBD1 (5 bases). V was shortened by 2 bases and J by 4 bases, with 20 bases between the two germline ends. Germline V gives CDR1 MNHEY, CDR2 SVGAGI. This CDR3 is built from 18 residues. The CDR3 DNA sequence: TGTGCCAGCAGTTACCCAGAAACGCCGGGACGGTTTAATGAAAAACTGTTTTTT. It yields the protein CASSYPETPGRFNEKLFF.

This clonotype has a handful of counts. The genes are TRBV6-2 or TRBV6-3 and TRBJ1-5; possible D gene TRBD1, 6 bases. The CDR3 covers 15 residues. Trimming pared 6 bases from V and 5 bases from J, leaving 17 bases between. Germline V gene sequence: CDR1 MNHEY, CDR2 SVGEGT. The CDR3, as DNA: TGTGCCAGCAGCCCCGGGACATCGTGGGATCAGCCCCAGCATTTT. Its protein is CASSPGTSWDQPQHF.

The chain combines TRBV20-1 with TRBJ2-2; D gene uncertain. Germline CDR1 DFQATT, CDR2 SNEGSKA (reference sequence). V was clipped by 6 bases and J by 3 bases, with 11 bases between them. The CDR3 runs 13 residues. The CDR3 sequence is CSAIVWDTGELFF. The CDR3 DNA reads TGCAGTGCCATAGTGTGGGACACCGGGGAGCTGTTTTTT.

This chain links TRBV9 with TRBJ2-2; D remains ambiguous. Per germline, CDR1 SGDLS and CDR2 YYNGEE. The V gene lost 4 bases and the J gene lost 0 bases, with 10 bases spanning the gap. This CDR3 contains 15 residues. The CDR3 sequence: CASSFEGSNTGELFF. CDR3 coding DNA: TGTGCCAGCAGCTTCGAAGGATCGAACACCGGGGAGCTGTTTTTT.

This clonotype was counted only a few times. This chain uses TRBV6-5 with TRBJ2-5; no firm D call. CDR1 and CDR2 (germline): MNHEY, SVGAGI. The V end lost 4 bases, the J end lost 2 bases, and 8 bases lay between the germline ends. This CDR3 has 13 amino acids. CDR3 sequence reads: CASSSTWQETQYF. DNA for the CDR3: TGTGCCAGCAGTTCGACTTGGCAAGAGACCCAGTACTTC.

This clonotype has ten or more counts. The V gene is TRBV7-8, the J gene TRBJ1-2, with D possibly TRBD1 on 6 matching bases. The CDR3 runs 14 residues. CDR1 and CDR2 from the germline V gene are SGHVS and FQNEAQ. The V and J ends lost 5 bases and 5 bases respectively, with 15 bases between them. The CDR3 is CASSQLRGAYGYTF. The CDR3 DNA sequence: TGTGCCAGCAGCCAGCTCCGGGGGGCTTATGGCTACACCTTC.

With respect to this clonotype: The junction shows a germline mismatch at one end, possibly a read error. The rearrangement joins TRBV6-5 to TRBJ2-1, with 7 positions matching TRBD2. The CDR3 runs to 18 residues. The germline gives CDR1 MNHEY, CDR2 SVGAGI. CDR3 in amino acids: CAGSYRGSGVGIHNEQFF. The CDR3, as DNA: TGTGCCGGCAGTTACAGAGGGAGCGGGGTCGGAATCCACAATGAGCAGTTCTTC.

In its sample, this clonotype was seen a few times. The rearrangement uses TRBV29-1 and TRBJ2-3; weak D call: TRBD2 (6 bases). The CDR3 totals 14 residues. Trimming cost V 0 bases and J 4 bases, with 11 bases left between them. Germline CDR1 reads SQVTM; CDR2 reads ANQGSEA. CDR3 residues: CSVEDGGSPDTQYF. CDR3 nucleotides: TGCAGCGTTGAAGATGGGGGGAGCCCAGATACGCAGTATTTT.

The CDR3 reads CASSLSGRGLEQYF. CDR3 in DNA: TGTGCCAGCAGTTTAAGCGGTAGGGGACTCGAGCAGTACTTC. The chain combines TRBV12-3 or TRBV12-4 with TRBJ2-7; weak D call: TRBD2 (6 bases). V was clipped by 2 bases and J by 6 bases, with 14 bases between them. This CDR3 has 14 residues.

This clonotype appeared a few times. The rearrangement links TRBV11-2 to TRBJ1-2; D unclear. The CDR3 extends over 15 amino acids. Germline-derived CDR1 and CDR2 are SGHAT and FQNNGV. Trimming took off 5 bases at V and 5 bases at J, with 18 bases between the two ends. CDR3 bases: TGTGCCAGCAGCGGTTACGGGAGACTGGGGTATGGCTACACCTTC. It specifies CASSGYGRLGYGYTF.

This clonotype has a handful of counts. The V and J genes are TRBV10-3 and TRBJ2-1; 8 nucleotides align to TRBD1. V trimming: 2 bases; J trimming: 8 bases; junction bases outside the gene matches: 5. The germline V gene has CDR1 ENHRY and CDR2 SYGVKD. This CDR3 contains 14 residues. CDR3 DNA: TGTGCCATCAGTGAGGGACAGGGTGCCGATGAGCAGTTCTTC. Translation gives CAISEGQGADEQFF.

This clonotype has a count of ten or more. The rearrangement uses TRBV29-1 and TRBJ2-7; tentatively, D is TRBD1 (6 bases). The ends were cut back, 4 bases at V and 2 bases at J, with 15 bases in the middle. Germline CDR1 reads SQVTM; CDR2 reads ANQGSEA. CDR3 size: 14 residues. CDR3 nucleotides: TGCAGCGTTGTTGGTGGGACAAACCCCTACGAGCAGTACTTC. Protein sequence: CSVVGGTNPYEQYF.

Many counts were recorded for this clonotype. The chain recombines TRBV2 with TRBJ2-1, with 7 nucleotides matching TRBD2. The length of the CDR3 is 12 residues. Per the germline V gene, CDR1 is SNHLY and CDR2 is FYNNEI. The junction had 0 bases not matched to a gene; V was cut back by 4 bases and J by 6 bases. The CDR3 DNA reads as TGTGCCAGCAGTGGGACTAGCAATGAGCAGTTCTTC. Amino acids: CASSGTSNEQFF.